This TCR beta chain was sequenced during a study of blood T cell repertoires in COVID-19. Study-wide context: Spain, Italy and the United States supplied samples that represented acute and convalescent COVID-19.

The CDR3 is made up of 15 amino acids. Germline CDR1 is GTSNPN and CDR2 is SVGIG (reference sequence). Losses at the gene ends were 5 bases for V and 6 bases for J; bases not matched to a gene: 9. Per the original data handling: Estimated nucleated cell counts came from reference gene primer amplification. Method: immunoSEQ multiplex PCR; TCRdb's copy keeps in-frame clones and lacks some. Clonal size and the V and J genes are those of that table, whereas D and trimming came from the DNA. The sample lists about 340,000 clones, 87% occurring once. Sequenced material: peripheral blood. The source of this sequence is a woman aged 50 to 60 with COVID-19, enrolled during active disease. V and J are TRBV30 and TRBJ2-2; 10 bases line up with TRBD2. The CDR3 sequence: CAWGIAGGKAGELFF. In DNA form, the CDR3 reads TGTGCCTGGGGGATAGCGGGAGGAAAGGCCGGGGAGCTGTTTTTT.